A single sample gave rise to the 23 T cell receptor beta chains below, sequenced in a study of blood T cell repertoires in COVID-19. This table comes from immunoSEQ multiplex PCR, and its TCRdb copy is limited to in-frame clones, with some not included. The repertoire holds 250,000 to 400,000 clones, with roughly nine tenths as singletons. The sequencing input was peripheral blood. The source of these receptors is a woman in her 30s with COVID-19, enrolled during active disease.

This clone showed up just a few times. The chain is built from TRBV3-1 (or the pseudogene TRBV3-2) and TRBJ2-7, with 7 bases that match TRBD1. The junction had 9 bases not matched to a gene; V was cut back by 4 bases and J by 3 bases. The CDR3 runs 15 residues. Germline V gives CDR1 LGHDT, CDR2 YNNKEL (reference sequence). CDR3 sequence: CASSPSGTVSYEQYF. Here the CDR3 DNA reads TGTGCCAGCAGCCCCTCCGGGACAGTCAGCTACGAGCAGTACTTC.

The rearrangement joins TRBV6-1 to TRBJ2-1, with no clear D. The V end was cut by 2 bases, the J end by 10 bases, with 9 bases between. Germline CDR1 MNHNS, CDR2 SASEGT. This CDR3 has 12 residues. CDR3 in amino acids: CASSESYSEQFF. CDR3 nucleotides: TGTGCCAGCAGTGAAAGCTACTCCGAGCAGTTCTTC.

This clone was seen a handful of times. The chain is built from TRBV24-1 and TRBJ1-1; D call uncertain. This CDR3 is 13 amino acids long. Germline CDR1 reads KGHDR; CDR2 reads SFDVKD. V was clipped by 1 base and J by 6 bases, with 8 bases between them. The CDR3 nucleotides are TGTGCCACCAGTGATTTCTCGAGGCCTGAAGCTTTCTTT. Translation gives CATSDFSRPEAFF.

CDR3 amino acids: CASRELAGVADTQYF. The CDR3 DNA reads TGTGCCAGCAGAGAACTAGCGGGAGTCGCAGATACGCAGTATTTT. The rearrangement links TRBV28 to TRBJ2-3, with 11 bases matching TRBD2. Losses at the gene ends were 6 bases for V and 4 bases for J; bases not matched to a gene: 6. The length of the CDR3 is 15 residues. Germline loops: CDR1 MDHEN, CDR2 SYDVKM.

This chain links TRBV12-5 with TRBJ2-2; 7 bases match TRBD1. The CDR3 is 13 residues long. The V and J ends lost 6 bases and 5 bases, in that order; junction bases with no gene match: 3. Germline loops: CDR1 LGHNT, CDR2 FRNRAP. The DNA of the CDR3 is TGTGCTAGTGGACAGGGGAGTACCGGGGAGCTGTTTTTT. It translates to CASGQGSTGELFF.

The rearrangement uses TRBV7-8 and TRBJ1-5; 8 bases match TRBD1. Germline CDR1 is SGHVS and CDR2 is FQNEAQ. V lost 1 base to trimming and J lost 4 bases; unmatched junction nucleotides: 6. The CDR3 extends over 16 amino acids. The CDR3 loop is CASSLVRDRYNQPQHF. The CDR3 bases are TGTGCCAGCAGCTTAGTGCGGGACAGGTATAATCAGCCCCAGCATTTT. The variable domain in full, completed from reference TRBV7-8 and TRBJ1-5, reads GAGVSQSPRYKVAKRGQDVALRCDPISGHVSLFWYQQALGQGPEFLTYFQNEAQLDKSGLPSDRFFAERPEGSVSTLKIQRTQQEDSAVYLCASSLVRDRYNQPQHFGDGTRLSIL.

This chain uses TRBV29-1 with TRBJ1-1, with 8 bases that match TRBD1. The CDR3 covers 13 residues. From germline, CDR1 is SQVTM and CDR2 ANQGSEA. V shed 7 bases, J shed 1 base, and the junction held 5 bases outside the gene matches. The CDR3 loop is CSGSDRANTEAFF. The DNA of the CDR3 is TGCAGCGGTTCGGACAGGGCGAACACTGAAGCTTTCTTT.

V and J are TRBV5-1 and TRBJ1-2; D is perhaps TRBD1 (6 bases). The CDR3 has 16 residues. The germline gives CDR1 SGHRS, CDR2 YFSETQ. The V end lost 0 bases, the J end lost 3 bases, and 15 bases lay between the germline ends. CDR3 nucleotide sequence: TGCGCCAGCAGCTTGGGCGCAGGGGAAGTGGACTATGGCTACACCTTC. Translated, it gives CASSLGAGEVDYGYTF.

The gene calls are TRBV20-1 and TRBJ2-2, with 12 positions matching TRBD2. The CDR3 has 15 residues. The V gene end was trimmed by 3 bases and the J gene end by 6 bases; junction bases not matched to a gene: 5. Germline values: CDR1 DFQATT, CDR2 SNEGSKA (reference sequence). The CDR3 DNA is TGCAGTGCTAGTAGACTAGCGGGAGTGGCCGGGGAGCTGTTTTTT. Its protein product is CSASRLAGVAGELFF.

The chain employs TRBV24-1 and TRBJ2-2, with 9 bases fitting TRBD1. Germline CDR1 is KGHDR and CDR2 is SFDVKD. The CDR3 spans 13 residues. With V trimmed by 9 bases and J by 5 bases, 3 bases remained unmatched. The DNA for the CDR3 is TGTGCCACCCAGACAGGGGGGACCGGGGAGCTGTTTTTT. It yields the protein CATQTGGTGELFF.

The chain joins TRBV28 to TRBJ2-1; TRBD2 agrees at 13 bases. Per germline, CDR1 MDHEN and CDR2 SYDVKM. Losses at the gene ends were 11 bases for V and 2 bases for J; bases not matched to a gene: 12. The CDR3 runs to 17 residues. CDR3 sequence reads: CASGTSGIQGAYNEQFF. Here the CDR3 DNA reads TGTGCCTCCGGGACTAGCGGGATTCAAGGGGCCTACAATGAGCAGTTCTTC.

This clone has only one observation. The genes are TRBV29-1 and TRBJ2-2, with 10 bases lining up with TRBD1. After removal of 3 bases from V and 6 bases from J, the junction contained 4 bases not matched to a gene. CDR3 size: 14 residues. Looked up from germline, CDR1 is SQVTM and CDR2 is ANQGSEA. CDR3 in DNA: TGCAGCGTTGAGGGACAGGGGAGGGCCGGGGAGCTGTTTTTT. Translated, it gives CSVEGQGRAGELFF.

V usage is TRBV6-4 and J usage is TRBJ1-1; TRBD1 might be the D (6 bases). Germline CDR1 is MRHNA and CDR2 is SNTAGT. The CDR3 consists of 11 residues. Trimming took off 6 bases at V and 7 bases at J, with 9 bases between the two ends. The CDR3 region is CASSDRSEAFF. The CDR3 bases are TGTGCCAGCAGCGACAGGAGTGAAGCTTTCTTT.

Here the CDR3 DNA reads TGTGCCTGGAGAGGACTGCGGGGGAGCGGCACTGAAGCTTTCTTT. It specifies CAWRGLRGSGTEAFF. The chain uses TRBV30 and TRBJ1-1, with a possible D match to TRBD1 (5 bases). The CDR3 runs to 15 residues. Per germline, CDR1 GTSNPN and CDR2 SVGIG (reference sequence). Trimming stripped 3 bases from V and 4 bases from J, with 18 bases between.

The table lists this clone with a count of one. V and J are TRBV15 and TRBJ2-7; D possibly corresponds to TRBD1 (8 bases). The CDR3 contains 16 residues. V was shortened by 0 bases and J by 5 bases, with 17 bases between the two germline ends. Germline loops: CDR1 LNHNV, CDR2 YYDKDF (reference sequence). This chain's CDR3 is CATSRDPTGGTNEQYF. The CDR3 DNA sequence: TGTGCCACCAGCAGAGATCCCACAGGGGGGACTAACGAGCAGTACTTC.

CDR3 protein: CASSFQGARYNEQFF. The CDR3 DNA sequence: TGTGCCAGCAGCTTCCAGGGGGCTCGCTACAATGAGCAGTTCTTC. The J gene is TRBJ2-1, the V gene TRBV5-4, with 8 bases fitting TRBD1. CDR1 is SGHNT and CDR2 is YYREEE in the germline V gene (reference sequence). J lost 3 bases, V lost 2 bases, and 4 bases had no gene match. This CDR3 has 15 amino acids.

The chain uses TRBV18 and TRBJ1-6; a weak D match, TRBD1 (5 bases). V gave up 2 bases and J gave up 5 bases, with 13 bases separating them. This CDR3 has 16 amino acids. Germline V CDR1 and CDR2: KGHSH, LQKENI. CDR3: CASSPGSRVDNSPLHF. Written as DNA, the CDR3 is TGTGCCAGCTCACCAGGAAGCAGGGTGGATAATTCACCCCTCCACTTT.

The chain recombines TRBV6-5 with TRBJ2-2; D unresolved. Trimming took off 0 bases at V and 4 bases at J, with 3 bases between the two ends. Germline V gene lookup returns CDR1 MNHEY and CDR2 SVGAGI. This CDR3 is built from 13 residues. CDR3 residues: CASSYSSTGELFF. CDR3 DNA: TGTGCCAGCAGTTACTCTAGCACCGGGGAGCTGTTTTTT.

The rearrangement joins TRBV27 to TRBJ2-4; 9 bases agree with TRBD2. The CDR3 length is 16 residues. J lost 1 base, V lost 9 bases, and 10 bases had no gene match. Germline V gene lookup returns CDR1 MNHEY and CDR2 SMNVEV (reference sequence). The CDR3 DNA reads as TGTGCCAGTCCCGGCGGGGGGGCGGCGGCCAAAAACATTCAGTACTTC. Translating it yields CASPGGGAAAKNIQYF.

J is TRBJ1-1 and V is TRBV3-1 (or the pseudogene TRBV3-2); maybe TRBD1 (5 bases). The V end was cut by 6 bases, the J end by 2 bases, with 10 bases between. This CDR3 spans 13 amino acids. Germline V CDR1 and CDR2: LGHDT, YNNKEL (reference sequence). This CDR3 is CASRTTDNTEAFF. The CDR3 nucleotides read TGTGCCAGCAGAACGACAGACAACACTGAAGCTTTCTTT.

V and J are TRBV29-1 and TRBJ2-7; weak D call: TRBD2 (5 bases). Germline CDR1 and CDR2: SQVTM and ANQGSEA. The germline V and J ends were trimmed by 7 bases and 3 bases, with 10 bases remaining between them. The CDR3 is made up of 11 amino acids. CDR3 amino acids: CSAQGSYEQYF. DNA for the CDR3: TGCAGCGCTCAAGGGAGCTACGAGCAGTACTTC.

This chain joins TRBV10-2 and TRBJ1-2; D gene unclear. Germline CDR1 reads WSHSY; CDR2 reads SAAADI. The CDR3 loop spans 13 amino acids. V dropped 2 bases and J dropped 9 bases, with 13 bases sitting between them. CDR3 residues: CASSERRAGSYTF. CDR3 in DNA: TGCGCCAGCAGTGAGAGGCGGGCTGGGAGCTACACCTTC.

The chain recombines TRBV19 with TRBJ1-5; 8 bases line up with TRBD1. The CDR3 spans 16 residues. J lost 3 bases, V lost 5 bases, and 9 bases had no gene match. Looked up from germline, CDR1 is LNHDA and CDR2 is SQIVND (reference sequence). The CDR3 DNA reads as TGTGCCAGTAGTCCCAACGGACAGGGCCTCAATCAGCCCCAGCATTTT. As protein: CASSPNGQGLNQPQHF.